The 30 T cell receptor beta chains listed next were all sequenced from one sample in a study of control samples from healthy donors and cancer patients. The repertoire was sequenced with immunoSEQ multiplex PCR; TCRdb's copy has only in-frame clones and lacks some. The repertoire holds 150,000 or so clones, with over 85% as singletons. Sequenced input: blood. All receptors come from a man aged 35 to 55 in good health.

The chain uses TRBV28 and TRBJ1-2, with a possible D match to TRBD1 (5 bases). The CDR3 sequence is 15 residues long. With 3 bases removed from V and 4 bases from J, the gap between germline ends came to 15 bases. Germline CDR1 is MDHEN and CDR2 is SYDVKM. CDR3 DNA: TGTGCCAGCAGTTTGACGGGGGAAGGGGCCTATGGCTACACCTTC. Protein: CASSLTGEGAYGYTF.

The V and J genes are TRBV11-2 and TRBJ2-1; 7 bases fit TRBD1. Germline lookup yields CDR1 SGHAT and CDR2 FQNNGV. The junction had 7 bases not matched to a gene; V was cut back by 4 bases and J by 4 bases. The CDR3 sequence is 15 residues long. The CDR3 reads CASSYGTVRYNEQFF. Written as DNA, the CDR3 is TGTGCCAGCAGCTATGGGACAGTACGGTACAATGAGCAGTTCTTC.

The chain joins TRBV7-9 to TRBJ1-3; TRBD1 might be the D (6 bases). V lost 5 bases to trimming and J lost 4 bases, with 18 bases between them. There are 16 residues in the CDR3. CDR1 and CDR2 from the germline V gene are SEHNR and FQNEAQ (reference sequence). This CDR3 reads CASSAIRGWAGNTIYF. Here the CDR3 DNA reads TGTGCCAGCAGCGCGATCAGGGGATGGGCAGGAAACACCATATATTTT.

CDR3 coding DNA: TGTGCCAGCAGCCCCGGGACAGGGGACGTCTACGAGCAGTACTTC. Amino acid sequence: CASSPGTGDVYEQYF. V and J are TRBV9 and TRBJ2-7; 10 positions match TRBD1. Germline CDR1 reads SGDLS; CDR2 reads YYNGEE. Unmatched junction bases numbered 7, after V lost 4 bases and J lost 3 bases. This CDR3 region has 15 residues.

V gene TRBV18 combines with J gene TRBJ2-1; TRBD1 aligns across 8 bases. In germline, CDR1 is KGHSH, CDR2 LQKENI. V trimming: 5 bases; J trimming: 8 bases; junction bases outside the gene matches: 11. There are 15 residues in the CDR3. The DNA of the CDR3 is TGTGCCAGCTCAGACGACAGGGGACTCAGCTATGAGCAGTTCTTC. This codes for CASSDDRGLSYEQFF.

CDR3 nucleotide sequence: TGTGCCAGTAGTACGCGAGACTCCACCCCTGGGGCCAACGTCCTGACTTTC. Translating gives CASSTRDSTPGANVLTF. The chain recombines TRBV19 with TRBJ2-6; D gene ambiguous. The CDR3 is made up of 17 amino acids. Germline assignment: CDR1 LNHDA and CDR2 SQIVND (reference sequence). Trimming stripped 4 bases from V and 2 bases from J, with 15 bases between.

This sequence joins TRBV9 and TRBJ1-1; 8 bases fit TRBD1. The germline CDR1 and CDR2 sequences are SGDLS and YYNGEE. Germline trimming cut 4 bases from V and 6 bases from J; bases unmatched to any gene: 14. The CDR3 covers 16 residues. The CDR3 DNA is TGTGCCAGCAGCCTAAAACCAGGGGGCGCTGATCCTGAAGCTTTCTTT. Translation gives CASSLKPGGADPEAFF.

The chain combines TRBV28 with TRBJ1-5, with 7 bases lining up with TRBD1. Germline CDR1 reads MDHEN; CDR2 reads SYDVKM. V lost 5 bases and J lost 0; bases outside the gene matches: 4. The CDR3 spans 15 residues. The DNA of the CDR3 is TGTGCCAGCAGTCCAGGGGGGTATAGCAATCAGCCCCAGCATTTT. Protein sequence: CASSPGGYSNQPQHF.

The chain combines TRBV18 with TRBJ1-6; D is unclear. The CDR3 consists of 14 residues. The V end was cut by 3 bases, the J end by 11 bases, with 14 bases between. Germline V CDR1 and CDR2: KGHSH, LQKENI. The CDR3, as DNA: TGTGCCAGCTCACCCGTGGAGGTACGAACACCCCTCCACTTT. Its translation: CASSPVEVRTPLHF.

The chain links TRBV28 to TRBJ1-4, with 7 bases that match TRBD1. The germline V gene has CDR1 MDHEN and CDR2 SYDVKM. This CDR3 is built from 15 residues. After removal of 3 bases from V and 7 bases from J, the junction contained 8 bases not matched to a gene. The DNA of the CDR3 is TGTGCCAGCAGTTTTGAACAGGGGCGAGGTGAAAAACTGTTTTTT. Amino acid sequence: CASSFEQGRGEKLFF.

The V gene is TRBV5-4, the J gene TRBJ1-1, with D possibly being TRBD1 (6 bases). Trimming removed 2 bases from V and 5 bases from J, with 10 bases in between. This CDR3 contains 13 residues. Germline V gives CDR1 SGHNT, CDR2 YYREEE (reference sequence). The CDR3: CASSFRGATEAFF. Here the CDR3 DNA reads TGTGCCAGCAGCTTTCGGGGGGCGACTGAAGCTTTCTTT.

The chain has TRBV30 and TRBJ2-7, with D tentatively TRBD1 (6 bases). This CDR3 is built from 13 residues. Germline lookup yields CDR1 GTSNPN and CDR2 SVGIG (reference sequence). Between the trimmed V and J ends, which lost 0 bases and 3 bases, there was a span of 9 bases. DNA of the CDR3: TGTGCCTGGAGTGTAGGACAGCTCTACGAGCAGTACTTC. Protein product: CAWSVGQLYEQYF.

This chain joins TRBV5-4 and TRBJ1-1; no reliable D call. This CDR3 region has 13 residues. Per germline, CDR1 SGHNT and CDR2 YYREEE (reference sequence). Trimming removed 4 bases at V and 5 bases at J, with 12 bases between. CDR3 in DNA: TGTGCCAGCAGCGCTTACGGAGGGACTGAAGCTTTCTTT. This gives the protein CASSAYGGTEAFF.

As to this clone: Compared with germline, one end of the junction differs, possibly owing to a read error. The same CDR3 arises from other DNA sequences in this sample as well. This chain connects TRBV4-1 to TRBJ1-5; D is ambiguous. This CDR3 comprises 16 residues. Germline V gene data show CDR1 as MGHRA and CDR2 as YSYEKL. This chain's CDR3 is CASSQDRATNNQPQHF. CDR3 coding DNA: TGCGCCAGCAGCCAAGATCGGGCAACTAACAATCAGCCCCAACATTTT.

This chain links TRBV5-1 with TRBJ1-2; 8 nucleotides align to TRBD1. Germline CDR1 reads SGHRS; CDR2 reads YFSETQ. This CDR3 is built from 13 residues. V was pared by 8 bases and J by 7 bases, with 10 bases of the junction left unmatched. The CDR3 region has the DNA TGCGCCAGTTCTGCTCAGGGGGCTGGTGGCTACACCTTC. This gives the protein CASSAQGAGGYTF.

This chain joins TRBV11-2 and TRBJ2-7, with D maybe TRBD2 (6 bases). CDR1 and CDR2 (germline): SGHAT, FQNNGV. Trimming pared 1 base from V and 3 bases from J, leaving 10 bases between. The CDR3 extends over 14 amino acids. CDR3 nucleotide sequence: TGTGCCAGCAGCTTAGGGGACGGGAGCTACGAGCAGTACTTC. It encodes CASSLGDGSYEQYF.

This sequence joins TRBV6-2 or TRBV6-3 and TRBJ1-5, with D unclear. Trimming removed 2 bases at V and 5 bases at J, with 4 bases between. The V gene's germline CDR1 is MNHEY and CDR2 SVGEGT. This CDR3 region has 12 residues. This CDR3 reads CASSYEYQPQHF. The CDR3 DNA follows: TGTGCCAGCAGTTACGAGTATCAGCCCCAGCATTTT.

This chain joins TRBV2 and TRBJ1-2; 7 bases map to TRBD1. There are 17 residues in the CDR3. The germline V gene has CDR1 SNHLY and CDR2 FYNNEI. V was clipped by 3 bases and J by 4 bases; unmatched bases: 14. CDR3 coding DNA: TGTGCCAGCAGTGACGGGACAGTAGGATCCGGGATCTATGGCTACACCTTC. It yields the protein CASSDGTVGSGIYGYTF. Using reference TRBV2 and TRBJ1-2 for the parts outside the CDR3, the full variable domain is EPEVTQTPSHQVTQMGQEVILRCVPISNHLYFYWYRQILGQKVEFLVSFYNNEISEKSEIFDDQFSVERPDGSNFTLKIRSTKLEDSAMYFCASSDGTVGSGIYGYTFGSGTRLTVV.

The rearrangement links TRBV30 to TRBJ1-2; D gene uncertain. V lost 1 base to trimming and J lost 3 bases, with 9 bases between them. CDR1 is GTSNPN and CDR2 is SVGIG in the germline V gene (reference sequence). This CDR3 has 13 residues. CDR3 DNA sequence: TGTGCCTGGAGTGGACGTCTGCACTATGGCTACACCTTC. Translated, it gives CAWSGRLHYGYTF.

The chain uses TRBV6-1 and TRBJ1-5; D not resolved. From germline, CDR1 is MNHNS and CDR2 SASEGT. There are 18 residues in the CDR3. Trimming removed 0 bases at V and 1 base at J, with 16 bases between. The CDR3 loop is CASSEAGGSRTSNQPQHF. Written as DNA, the CDR3 is TGTGCCAGCAGTGAAGCGGGCGGCAGCCGGACGAGCAATCAGCCCCAGCATTTT.

CDR3 DNA sequence: TGTGCCAGCAGTTTTTCCAGCCTTAACCACGAGCAGTACTTC. It is translated as CASSFSSLNHEQYF. V and J are TRBV28 and TRBJ2-7; D unclear. The CDR3 extends over 14 amino acids. The V end was cut by 3 bases, the J end by 5 bases, with 14 bases between. Germline V lookup: CDR1 MDHEN, CDR2 SYDVKM.

V is TRBV5-4 and J is TRBJ2-4, with D perhaps matching TRBD2 (5 bases). CDR3 length equals 14 residues. Per germline, CDR1 SGHNT and CDR2 YYREEE (reference sequence). V gave up 2 bases and J gave up 2 bases, with 8 bases separating them. The CDR3 sequence is CASSFGETKNIQYF. As DNA, the CDR3 is TGTGCCAGCAGCTTCGGGGAAACCAAAAACATTCAGTACTTC.

The chain employs TRBV7-2 and TRBJ1-3, with D maybe TRBD1 (5 bases). V lost 5 bases, J lost 2 bases, and 13 bases lay in between. Germline assignment: CDR1 SGHTA and CDR2 FQGNSA. CDR3 length: 15 residues. The CDR3 here is CASSPLGGAGNTIYF. For the CDR3, the DNA is TGTGCCAGCAGCCCGTTGGGGGGGGCTGGAAACACCATATATTTT.

The J gene is TRBJ1-4, the V gene TRBV28, with TRBD1 identical over 11 bases. J lost 6 bases, V lost 4 bases, and 4 bases had no gene match. Germline CDR1 and CDR2: MDHEN and SYDVKM. The length of the CDR3 is 15 residues. The DNA of the CDR3 is TGTGCCAGCAGTTCTGGGGGACAGGGGGATGAAAAACTGTTTTTT. The encoded protein is CASSSGGQGDEKLFF. The full variable domain, in which reference TRBV28 and TRBJ1-4 provide the parts outside the CDR3, is DVKVTQSSRYLVKRTGEKVFLECVQDMDHENMFWYRQDPGLGLRLIYFSYDVKMKEKGDIPEGYSVSREKKERFSLILESASTNQTSMYLCASSSGGQGDEKLFFGSGTQLSVL.

This chain joins TRBV18 and TRBJ1-1; maybe TRBD1 (5 bases). From germline, CDR1 is KGHSH and CDR2 LQKENI. The CDR3 sequence is 17 residues long. Trimming took off 4 bases at V and 0 bases at J, with 18 bases between the two ends. This chain's CDR3 is CASSLGSIGGVNTEAFF. In DNA, the CDR3 is TGTGCCAGCTCACTCGGCAGCATCGGAGGGGTGAACACTGAAGCTTTCTTT.

J is TRBJ1-1 and V is TRBV27; possible D gene TRBD1, 5 bases. This CDR3 is built from 14 residues. Trimming took off 8 bases at V and 5 bases at J, with 18 bases between the two ends. Germline V gene sequence: CDR1 MNHEY, CDR2 SMNVEV (reference sequence). CDR3 coding DNA: TGTGCCAGCGCTTACGGGGGTCGTGGGACTGAAGCTTTCTTT. It specifies CASAYGGRGTEAFF.

The chain combines TRBV7-9 with TRBJ2-3; D ambiguous. V lost 2 bases, J lost 2 bases, and 11 bases lay in between. The CDR3 totals 15 residues. CDR1 SEHNR and CDR2 FQNEAQ come from the germline V gene (reference sequence). This chain's CDR3 is CASSLSALYTDTQYF. The CDR3 DNA is TGTGCCAGCAGCTTATCGGCTCTATACACAGATACGCAGTATTTT.

This rearrangement joins TRBV19 to TRBJ1-1; D uncertain. The germline V gene has CDR1 LNHDA and CDR2 SQIVND (reference sequence). V lost 7 bases and J lost 3, with 12 bases in between. The CDR3 is 13 residues long. As DNA, the CDR3 is TGTGCCAGTAATGACCAAGCGGACACTGAAGCTTTCTTT. As protein: CASNDQADTEAFF.

Only a few counts were recorded for this clone. V gene TRBV7-6 combines with J gene TRBJ1-4; 10 bases fit TRBD1. The J segment lost 0 bases and the V segment lost 5 bases, leaving 15 bases of the junction unmatched. CDR3 length equals 20 residues. From germline, CDR1 is SGHVS and CDR2 FNYEAQ. The chain's CDR3 is CASSQNRRTGGVATNEKLFF. The CDR3 bases are TGTGCCAGCAGCCAGAACCGAAGGACAGGGGGAGTTGCAACTAATGAAAAACTGTTTTTT.

The chain has TRBV27 and TRBJ2-7, with 9 bases lining up with TRBD2. This CDR3 region has 14 residues. V gave up 6 bases and J gave up 2 bases; unmatched junction bases: 5. Germline CDR1 MNHEY, CDR2 SMNVEV (reference sequence). The CDR3 DNA sequence: TGTGCCAGCAGGCTAGCGGGGCTAACCTACGAGCAGTACTTC. Encoded protein: CASRLAGLTYEQYF.